These 26 T cell receptor beta chains were all obtained from the same sample, sequenced in a study of Graves' ophthalmopathy and Graves' hyperthyroidism. The TCR beta CDR3 regions underwent amplification from RNA transcripts. RT-PCR was first run with HTBI primers, then multiplex PCR in a second round. TCRdb itself ran the multiplex PCR reads through MiXCR, one entry per CDR3 protein. The sample contains a few hundred thousand distinct CDR3 sequences, roughly 21% of which appear only once. Sequencing used peripheral blood. The receptor source for this set is a woman in her late teens or twenties with stable Graves' hyperthyroidism.

As for this clonotype: A much larger clone is a single base away; this may be a read error. The chain couples TRBV20-1 to TRBJ1-1, with D perhaps matching TRBD1 (5 bases). Looked up from germline, CDR1 is DFQATT and CDR2 is SNEGSKA (reference sequence). The CDR3 has 14 residues. CDR3 region: CSARVQVTGTEALF. In DNA form, the CDR3 reads TGCAGTGCTAGAGTCCAGGTCACAGGCACTGAAGCTCTCTTT.

This chain uses TRBV6-1 with TRBJ1-1; D not certain. V was cut by 10 bases and J by 2 bases, with 14 bases left in between. This CDR3 comprises 13 residues. The germline CDR1 and CDR2 sequences are MNHNS and SASEGT. The CDR3 loop reads CANSRTGNTEAFF. CDR3 DNA: TGTGCCAACTCCCGTACGGGAAACACTGAAGCTTTCTTT.

This clonotype was counted ten times or more. This chain connects TRBV6-1 to TRBJ2-5; D gene uncertain. The CDR3 loop spans 10 amino acids. Trimming pared 5 bases from V and 7 bases from J, leaving 5 bases between. Germline CDR1 reads MNHNS; CDR2 reads SASEGT. CDR3 sequence: CASSSTTQYF. The CDR3 region has the DNA TGTGCCAGCAGTTCCACGACCCAGTACTTC.

This clonotype was seen many times. This CDR3 reads CAISESGQNYGYTF. The DNA of the CDR3 is TGTGCCATCAGTGAGTCGGGACAGAACTATGGCTACACCTTC. The chain uses TRBV10-3 and TRBJ1-2, with 7 bases lining up with TRBD1. The ends lost 0 bases at V and 2 bases at J; junction bases unmatched: 0. CDR1 ENHRY and CDR2 SYGVKD come from the germline V gene. The CDR3 extends over 14 amino acids.

In this sample, this clonotype turned up a few times. The chain recombines TRBV20-1 with TRBJ2-7, with D perhaps matching TRBD2 (6 bases). CDR1 DFQATT and CDR2 SNEGSKA come from the germline V gene (reference sequence). This CDR3 has 14 residues. Trimming took 6 bases from V and 2 from J, leaving 17 bases between them. DNA of the CDR3: TGCAGTGCCACCCCTGGGGACTTCACCTACGAGCAGTACTTC. This codes for CSATPGDFTYEQYF.

This clonotype was observed at least ten times. The rearrangement joins TRBV28 to TRBJ1-5; a possible D gene is TRBD1 (5 bases). CDR3 length: 16 amino acids. V dropped 7 bases and J dropped 5 bases, with 21 bases sitting between them. Germline V CDR1 and CDR2: MDHEN, SYDVKM. This CDR3 reads CASTELRGAEDQPQHF. In DNA form, the CDR3 reads TGTGCCAGCACCGAGCTAAGGGGCGCGGAAGATCAGCCCCAGCATTTT.

This clonotype was seen many times. V is TRBV6-5 and J is TRBJ1-2, with TRBD1 as a possible D gene (5 bases). V lost 0 bases, J lost 6 bases, and 11 bases lay in between. The length of the CDR3 is 14 residues. Germline lookup yields CDR1 MNHEY and CDR2 SVGAGI. The CDR3 coding sequence is TGTGCCAGCAGTTACTCGAGGGGTGGGAATGGCTACACCTTC. It codes for CASSYSRGGNGYTF.

V usage is TRBV13 and J usage is TRBJ2-7, with a possible D match to TRBD1 (5 bases). The ends were cut back, 4 bases at V and 2 bases at J, with 15 bases in the middle. The CDR3 sequence is 15 residues long. Germline lookup yields CDR1 PRHDT and CDR2 FYEKMQ (reference sequence). CDR3 protein: CASSSAWGTPYEQYF. CDR3 DNA: TGTGCCAGCAGCTCCGCCTGGGGCACCCCCTACGAGCAGTACTTC.

This clonotype was seen repeatedly, ten times or more. The genes are TRBV11-2 and TRBJ1-1; D remains ambiguous. The CDR3 runs to 14 residues. The germline V gene encodes CDR1 SGHAT and CDR2 FQNNGV. V was shortened by 5 bases and J by 3 bases, with 13 bases between the two germline ends. The CDR3 sequence is CASSPAGGHTEAFF. The CDR3, as DNA: TGTGCCAGCAGCCCCGCAGGAGGTCACACTGAAGCTTTCTTT.

This clonotype was found many times. The chain uses TRBV7-8 and TRBJ2-7; the D call may be TRBD1 or TRBD2 (6 bases each). Germline CDR1 SGHVS, CDR2 FQNEAQ. The V gene lost 1 base and the J gene lost 0 bases, with 10 bases spanning the gap. This CDR3 spans 15 amino acids. CDR3 in amino acids: CASSLEAGHSYEQYF. The DNA for the CDR3 is TGTGCCAGCAGCTTAGAGGCGGGACACTCCTACGAGCAGTACTTC.

This clonotype was recorded a few times. V and J are TRBV29-1 and TRBJ2-7, with 9 nucleotides matching TRBD1. Germline loops: CDR1 SQVTM, CDR2 ANQGSEA. V lost 6 bases and J lost 4; bases outside the gene matches: 10. The CDR3 has 14 amino acids. CDR3 protein: CSVGTGSVGYEQYF. CDR3 nucleotides: TGCAGCGTGGGGACAGGGTCCGTGGGGTACGAGCAGTACTTC.

This clonotype was detected ten times or more. The V gene is TRBV7-9, the J gene TRBJ2-7; D assignment may be TRBD1 or TRBD2 (5 bases each). The CDR3 is 13 residues long. Germline CDR1 is SEHNR and CDR2 is FQNEAQ (reference sequence). Trimming left V 1 base short and J 6 bases short, with 10 bases between. The CDR3 coding sequence is TGTGCCAGCAGCTTAGGGGGGATCCGCGAGCAGTACTTC. Translated, it gives CASSLGGIREQYF.

This clonotype was recorded many times. The chain couples TRBV6-1 to TRBJ1-5, with 8 bases fitting TRBD1. CDR3 size: 16 residues. CDR1 and CDR2 from the germline V gene are MNHNS and SASEGT. V was pared by 4 bases and J by 2 bases, with 7 bases of the junction left unmatched. CDR3 loop: CASSVQGAVGNQPQHF. For the CDR3, the DNA is TGTGCCAGCAGTGTTCAGGGGGCGGTAGGCAATCAGCCCCAGCATTTT.

This clonotype appeared many times. The chain joins TRBV12-3 or TRBV12-4 to TRBJ2-4; D might be TRBD2 (5 bases). CDR3 length: 16 residues. Trimming left V 3 bases short and J 0 bases short, with 12 bases between. The CDR3 is CASSFDPDLAKNIQYF. CDR3 DNA sequence: TGTGCCAGCAGTTTCGATCCGGACTTAGCCAAAAACATTCAGTACTTC.

The genes are TRBV28 and TRBJ1-2, with D possibly being TRBD1 (6 bases). V was pared by 6 bases and J by 2 bases, with 13 bases between. CDR1 is MDHEN and CDR2 is SYDVKM in the germline V gene. This CDR3 has 14 amino acids. The CDR3 region is CASRLTGENYGYTF. CDR3 nucleotide sequence: TGTGCCAGCAGGCTGACAGGTGAAAACTATGGCTACACCTTC.

This clonotype occurred many times. This rearrangement joins TRBV6-1 to TRBJ1-1, with no clear D. V lost 1 base and J lost 4, with 7 bases in between. The CDR3 runs 13 residues. The germline gives CDR1 MNHNS, CDR2 SASEGT. The CDR3 loop is CASSEVEVTEAFF. CDR3 bases: TGTGCCAGCAGTGAAGTGGAAGTCACTGAAGCTTTCTTT.

Worth noting for this clonotype: This may arise from a read error, as a much more abundant clone is one base away. This chain uses TRBV10-3 with TRBJ2-7; a weak D match, TRBD1 (6 bases). There are 15 residues in the CDR3. Germline lookup yields CDR1 ENHRY and CDR2 SYGVKD. V was cut by 6 bases and J by 3 bases, with 18 bases left in between. As DNA, the CDR3 is TGTGCCATCAGCGCACACCGGGACATAAGCTACGAGCAGTACTTC. It translates to CAISAHRDISYEQYF.

This clonotype has a count of ten or more. This chain connects TRBV20-1 to TRBJ2-2; TRBD2 might be the D (6 bases). Germline V gene lookup returns CDR1 DFQATT and CDR2 SNEGSKA (reference sequence). This CDR3 is built from 14 residues. Trimming stripped 6 bases from V and 6 bases from J, with 17 bases between. DNA of the CDR3: TGCAGTGCGCCGAGCCGGAGGGCGCCCGGGGAGCTGTTTTTT. It yields the protein CSAPSRRAPGELFF.

This clonotype was recorded many times. The genes are TRBV20-1 and TRBJ1-1; D remains unclear. The CDR3 is 13 amino acids. CDR1 and CDR2 (germline): DFQATT, SNEGSKA (reference sequence). Trimming cost V 1 base and J 0 bases, with 6 bases left between them. CDR3 DNA: TGCAGTGCTAGAGGGTTAGTGAACACTGAAGCTTTCTTT. It encodes CSARGLVNTEAFF.

This chain connects TRBV5-1 to TRBJ2-7; no reliable D call. This CDR3 comprises 13 residues. Germline CDR1 and CDR2: SGHRS and YFSETQ. Between the trimmed V and J ends, which lost 0 bases and 3 bases, there was a span of 7 bases. The CDR3 DNA reads TGCGCCAGCAGCTTGGACGGATTCTACGAGCAGTACTTC. This translates into CASSLDGFYEQYF.

This clonotype was found many times. CDR3 in amino acids: CSARRMGGGHNSPLHF. The CDR3 DNA follows: TGCAGTGCTAGAAGGATGGGGGGAGGGCATAATTCACCCCTCCACTTT. This chain uses TRBV20-1 with TRBJ1-6, with D maybe TRBD1 (5 bases). Deletions cut 2 bases from V and 5 bases from J, with 16 bases between. The germline V gene encodes CDR1 DFQATT and CDR2 SNEGSKA (reference sequence). The CDR3 extends over 16 amino acids.

This clonotype appeared many times. The genes are TRBV11-2 and TRBJ2-7, with D possibly matching TRBD1 (5 bases). CDR3 length equals 15 residues. Between the trimmed V and J ends, which lost 0 bases and 6 bases, there was a span of 15 bases. Germline CDR1 SGHAT, CDR2 FQNNGV. The CDR3 region is CASSLDVRVTAEQYF. CDR3 bases: TGTGCCAGCAGCTTAGATGTAAGGGTGACAGCCGAGCAGTACTTC.

This clonotype has ten or more counts. The rearrangement uses TRBV27 and TRBJ1-1; TRBD1 might be the D (6 bases). The V gene's germline CDR1 is MNHEY and CDR2 SMNVEV (reference sequence). Trimming took 5 bases from V and 0 from J, leaving 19 bases between them. The CDR3 sequence is 17 residues long. CDR3 coding DNA: TGTGCCAGCAGTCTGGACAGTGAGCATTTCATGAACACTGAAGCTTTCTTT. As protein: CASSLDSEHFMNTEAFF.

This clonotype was detected ten times or more. This chain connects TRBV19 to TRBJ1-2; D not resolved. Per the germline V gene, CDR1 is LNHDA and CDR2 is SQIVND (reference sequence). Trimming pared 4 bases from V and 0 bases from J, leaving 12 bases between. The CDR3 sequence is 15 residues long. The DNA of the CDR3 is TGTGCCAGTAGTACCGGCGGAGAATCTAACTATGGCTACACCTTC. Translation gives CASSTGGESNYGYTF.

This clonotype was seen at least ten times. The gene calls are TRBV27 and TRBJ1-1; 9 bases map to TRBD1. This CDR3 is 14 amino acids long. In germline, CDR1 is MNHEY, CDR2 SMNVEV (reference sequence). With V trimmed by 5 bases and J by 4 bases, 5 bases remained unmatched. CDR3 nucleotide sequence: TGTGCCAGCAGTATCTACAGGGGGCCCACTGAAGCTTTCTTT. Its protein is CASSIYRGPTEAFF.

This clonotype was picked up many times. This chain links TRBV14 with TRBJ2-7; D possibly corresponds to TRBD1 (6 bases). V lost 1 base and J lost 4, with 8 bases in between. There are 13 residues in the CDR3. CDR1 is SGHDN and CDR2 is FVKESK in the germline V gene. Here the CDR3 reads CASSQVRGYEQYF. DNA of the CDR3: TGTGCCAGCAGCCAAGTCAGGGGATACGAGCAGTACTTC.